A selection of T cell receptor beta chains follows, all from one sample in a study of blood T cell repertoires in COVID-19. This table comes from immunoSEQ multiplex PCR, and its TCRdb copy is limited to in-frame clones, with some not included. The repertoire has fewer than 350,000 clones, approximately 90% of them found once; the top ten carry about 3.9%. Sequencing was carried out using peripheral blood. Receptor source: a woman aged 60 to 75 with COVID-19, enrolled during active disease. Each CDR3 is given with its conserved first and last residue. The D gene is left open where the match is weak. Where a row states a size, it is once, few, many or the class of an expanded clone; other rows omit it.

v_gene: TRBV18
j_gene: TRBJ2-2
len: 15
d_gene: -
abundance: -
CDR3aa: CASSLHGVNRGELFF
CDR3nt: TGTGCCAGCTCACTCCACGGGGTCAACCGGGGAGAGCTGTTTTTT

v_gene: TRBV5-5
j_gene: TRBJ1-6
len: 15
d_gene: -
abundance: -
CDR3aa: CASSLEFQRTSPLHF
CDR3nt: TGTGCCAGCAGCTTGGAGTTCCAGCGCACCTCACCCCTCCACTTT

v_gene: TRBV5-1
j_gene: TRBJ1-2
len: 13
d_gene: TRBD1
abundance: -
CDR3aa: CASRLQGNYGYTF
CDR3nt: TGCGCCAGCAGACTACAGGGGAACTATGGCTACACCTTC

v_gene: TRBV30
j_gene: TRBJ1-5
len: 13
d_gene: -
abundance: -
CDR3aa: CAWSTGPNQPQHF
CDR3nt: TGTGCCTGGAGCACAGGCCCCAATCAGCCCCAGCATTTT

v_gene: TRBV6-5
j_gene: TRBJ1-1
len: 16
d_gene: -
abundance: -
CDR3aa: CASSYSPGALNTEAFF
CDR3nt: TGTGCCAGCAGTTACTCGCCTGGGGCTCTGAACACTGAAGCTTTCTTT

v_gene: TRBV6-1
j_gene: TRBJ1-4
len: 17
d_gene: TRBD1
abundance: -
CDR3aa: CASSERTQGATNEKLFF
CDR3nt: TGTGCCAGCAGTGAAAGGACCCAGGGGGCAACTAATGAAAAACTGTTTTTT

v_gene: TRBV12-3/TRBV12-4
j_gene: TRBJ2-1
len: 12
d_gene: -
abundance: -
CDR3aa: CASTAPSGEQFF
CDR3nt: TGTGCCAGCACCGCGCCTAGTGGCGAGCAGTTCTTC

v_gene: TRBV6-5
j_gene: TRBJ2-7
len: 15
d_gene: -
abundance: -
CDR3aa: CASSYGPDSTYEQYF
CDR3nt: TGTGCCAGCAGTTACGGTCCGGACTCGACCTACGAGCAGTACTTC

v_gene: TRBV6-6
j_gene: TRBJ1-1
len: 14
d_gene: -
abundance: -
CDR3aa: CASSPRRGNTEAFF
CDR3nt: TGTGCCAGCAGTCCCCGACGGGGAAACACTGAAGCTTTCTTT

v_gene: TRBV9
j_gene: TRBJ1-2
len: 13
d_gene: -
abundance: -
CDR3aa: CASSGTGYYGYTF
CDR3nt: TGTGCCAGCAGCGGTACAGGGTATTATGGCTACACCTTC

v_gene: TRBV7-2
j_gene: TRBJ1-2
len: 17
d_gene: TRBD1
abundance: once
CDR3aa: CASSLDRGGLPNYGYTF
CDR3nt: TGTGCCAGCAGCTTAGACAGGGGGGGCCTCCCTAACTATGGCTACACCTTC

v_gene: TRBV6-5
j_gene: TRBJ2-7
len: 15
d_gene: -
abundance: -
CDR3aa: CASRVMTGRWYEQYF
CDR3nt: TGTGCCAGCAGGGTGATGACTGGCCGTTGGTACGAGCAGTACTTC

v_gene: TRBV6-5
j_gene: TRBJ1-6
len: 16
d_gene: TRBD1
abundance: -
CDR3aa: CASSYYGTGRNSPLHF
CDR3nt: TGTGCCAGCAGTTACTATGGGACAGGGCGGAATTCACCCCTCCACTTT

v_gene: TRBV9
j_gene: TRBJ1-4
len: 15
d_gene: -
abundance: -
CDR3aa: CASSVRGRGNEKLFF
CDR3nt: TGTGCCAGCAGCGTACGAGGCAGGGGTAATGAAAAACTGTTTTTT

v_gene: TRBV30
j_gene: TRBJ1-1
len: 12
d_gene: -
abundance: once
CDR3aa: CAWRGGDTEAFF
CDR3nt: TGTGCCTGGAGGGGAGGAGACACTGAAGCTTTCTTT

v_gene: TRBV19
j_gene: TRBJ1-1
len: 15
d_gene: -
abundance: -
CDR3aa: CASSIYSGGKTEAFF
CDR3nt: TGTGCCAGTAGTATTTACAGTGGTGGTAAGACTGAAGCTTTCTTT

v_gene: TRBV5-1
j_gene: TRBJ2-5
len: 12
d_gene: -
abundance: -
CDR3aa: CASFHRGETQYF
CDR3nt: TGCGCCAGCTTTCACCGGGGGGAGACCCAGTACTTC

v_gene: TRBV14
j_gene: TRBJ2-5
len: 14
d_gene: -
abundance: -
CDR3aa: CASSHFADQETQYF
CDR3nt: TGTGCCAGCAGCCATTTTGCGGACCAAGAGACCCAGTACTTC

v_gene: TRBV5-1
j_gene: TRBJ2-7
len: 14
d_gene: TRBD1
abundance: -
CDR3aa: CASSTGTGSYEQYF
CDR3nt: TGCGCCAGCAGCACGGGGACAGGCTCCTACGAGCAGTACTTC

v_gene: TRBV6-5
j_gene: TRBJ1-3
len: 13
d_gene: -
abundance: -
CDR3aa: CASSYRSGNTIYF
CDR3nt: TGTGCCAGCAGTTACCGGTCTGGAAACACCATATATTTT

v_gene: TRBV2
j_gene: TRBJ1-1
len: 13
d_gene: TRBD1
abundance: -
CDR3aa: CASSGQGVAEAFF
CDR3nt: TGTGCCAGCAGTGGACAGGGAGTGGCTGAAGCTTTCTTT

v_gene: TRBV10-3
j_gene: TRBJ1-1
len: 15
d_gene: -
abundance: -
CDR3aa: CAISESTRRRTEAFF
CDR3nt: TGTGCCATCAGTGAGTCGACTAGGAGGCGCACTGAAGCTTTCTTT

v_gene: TRBV12-1
j_gene: TRBJ1-6
len: 16
d_gene: -
abundance: -
CDR3aa: CASSLRGTDNNSPLHF
CDR3nt: TGTGCCAGCAGCCTCAGGGGGACAGACAATAATTCACCCCTCCACTTT

v_gene: TRBV6-1
j_gene: TRBJ1-5
len: 17
d_gene: TRBD1
abundance: -
CDR3aa: CASSGRDRGYSNQPQHF
CDR3nt: TGTGCCAGCAGTGGACGGGACAGGGGATATAGCAATCAGCCCCAGCATTTT

v_gene: TRBV7-3
j_gene: TRBJ2-3
len: 15
d_gene: TRBD2
abundance: -
CDR3aa: CASSRTSSITDTQYF
CDR3nt: TGTGCCAGCAGCCGGACTAGCTCAATTACAGATACGCAGTATTTT

v_gene: TRBV5-6
j_gene: TRBJ2-1
len: 16
d_gene: TRBD2
abundance: -
CDR3aa: CASSLWWRGASNEQFF
CDR3nt: TGTGCCAGCAGCCTATGGTGGCGGGGGGCTTCCAATGAGCAGTTCTTC

v_gene: TRBV6-5
j_gene: TRBJ1-6
len: 14
d_gene: -
abundance: once
CDR3aa: CASSTRHVNSPLHF
CDR3nt: TGTGCCAGCAGTACACGACATGTTAATTCACCCCTCCACTTT

v_gene: TRBV18
j_gene: TRBJ2-1
len: 17
d_gene: TRBD2
abundance: -
CDR3aa: CASSSNLLAGGRDEQFF
CDR3nt: TGTGCCAGCTCATCAAACCTACTAGCGGGGGGGCGAGATGAGCAGTTCTTC

v_gene: TRBV19
j_gene: TRBJ1-2
len: 13
d_gene: -
abundance: -
CDR3aa: CASSIKGGGGYTF
CDR3nt: TGTGCCAGTAGTATCAAGGGAGGTGGGGGCTACACCTTC

v_gene: TRBV5-5
j_gene: TRBJ1-3
len: 16
d_gene: -
abundance: -
CDR3aa: CASSLPGHQSGNTIYF
CDR3nt: TGTGCCAGCAGCTTGCCGGGTCATCAGAGCGGAAACACCATATATTTT

v_gene: TRBV5-8
j_gene: TRBJ1-2
len: 11
d_gene: -
abundance: -
CDR3aa: CASRPGGGYTF
CDR3nt: TGTGCCAGCAGACCGGGGGGGGGCTACACCTTC

v_gene: TRBV6-1
j_gene: TRBJ1-2
len: 16
d_gene: TRBD1
abundance: once
CDR3aa: CASSERTGIGDYGYTF
CDR3nt: TGTGCCAGCAGTGAACGGACAGGGATTGGTGACTATGGCTACACCTTC

v_gene: TRBV6-5
j_gene: TRBJ1-2
len: 15
d_gene: TRBD1
abundance: -
CDR3aa: CASRDRGRSIYGYTF
CDR3nt: TGTGCCAGCAGAGACAGGGGCCGATCCATCTATGGCTACACCTTC

v_gene: TRBV4-2
j_gene: TRBJ1-2
len: 15
d_gene: -
abundance: -
CDR3aa: CASSHNTVAWAGYTF
CDR3nt: TGTGCCAGCAGCCACAATACAGTGGCGTGGGCCGGCTACACCTTC

v_gene: TRBV18
j_gene: TRBJ2-1
len: 13
d_gene: -
abundance: -
CDR3aa: CASSPYSTPEQFF
CDR3nt: TGTGCCAGCTCACCATACTCAACCCCCGAGCAGTTCTTC

v_gene: TRBV7-9
j_gene: TRBJ1-2
len: 12
d_gene: -
abundance: -
CDR3aa: CASSGEGYGYTF
CDR3nt: TGTGCCAGCAGCGGGGAGGGGTATGGCTACACCTTC

v_gene: TRBV27
j_gene: TRBJ1-5
len: 14
d_gene: -
abundance: -
CDR3aa: CASQGMNSNQPQHF
CDR3nt: TGTGCCTCCCAGGGGATGAATAGCAATCAGCCCCAGCATTTT

v_gene: TRBV19
j_gene: TRBJ1-5
len: 16
d_gene: TRBD1
abundance: -
CDR3aa: CASSITQGAGNQPQHF
CDR3nt: TGTGCCAGTAGTATCACACAGGGGGCTGGCAATCAGCCCCAGCATTTT

v_gene: TRBV28
j_gene: TRBJ1-5
len: 16
d_gene: -
abundance: -
CDR3aa: CASRSGFWDSNQPQHF
CDR3nt: TGTGCCAGCAGGTCAGGGTTTTGGGATAGCAATCAGCCCCAGCATTTT

v_gene: TRBV6-5
j_gene: TRBJ1-1
len: 14
d_gene: TRBD1
abundance: -
CDR3aa: CASSPGTGWTEAFF
CDR3nt: TGTGCCAGCAGTCCCGGGACAGGGTGGACTGAAGCTTTCTTT

v_gene: TRBV12-3/TRBV12-4
j_gene: TRBJ2-7
len: 12
d_gene: -
abundance: -
CDR3aa: CASSLATYEQYF
CDR3nt: TGTGCCAGCAGTTTAGCCACCTACGAGCAGTACTTC

v_gene: TRBV30
j_gene: TRBJ2-5
len: 12
d_gene: -
abundance: -
CDR3aa: CAWSVFYETQYF
CDR3nt: TGTGCCTGGAGTGTATTCTACGAGACCCAGTACTTC

v_gene: TRBV7-9
j_gene: TRBJ2-5
len: 18
d_gene: -
abundance: -
CDR3aa: CASSRTPKGHGAQETQYF
CDR3nt: TGTGCCAGCAGCCGAACGCCTAAGGGACACGGGGCCCAAGAGACCCAGTACTTC

v_gene: TRBV27
j_gene: TRBJ2-1
len: 16
d_gene: TRBD2
abundance: -
CDR3aa: CASTHTAGGKNNEQFF
CDR3nt: TGTGCCAGCACCCATACAGCGGGGGGGAAAAACAATGAGCAGTTCTTC

v_gene: TRBV10-3
j_gene: TRBJ2-5
len: 15
d_gene: TRBD2
abundance: -
CDR3aa: CAISGELAGQETQYF
CDR3nt: TGTGCCATCAGTGGCGAACTAGCGGGGCAAGAGACCCAGTACTTC

v_gene: TRBV4-2
j_gene: TRBJ2-3
len: 13
d_gene: -
abundance: -
CDR3aa: CASMNHEVDTQYF
CDR3nt: TGTGCCAGCATGAATCACGAGGTAGATACGCAGTATTTT

v_gene: TRBV16
j_gene: TRBJ1-1
len: 15
d_gene: -
abundance: -
CDR3aa: CASSLGRGGNTEAFF
CDR3nt: TGTGCCAGCAGCCTCGGGAGGGGGGGGAACACTGAAGCTTTCTTT